This T cell receptor beta chain appears in the sequencing data of a study of T cells after yellow fever vaccination. The sample holds a few counts of this clonotype. The antigen remains unidentified. The germline V gene has CDR1 WSHSY and CDR2 SAAADI. This CDR3 contains 14 residues. V shed 5 bases and J 6 bases; nucleotides not matched to a gene: 2. Findings and caveats of the study: Only a minor proportion of clonotypes was detected across both CD4 and CD8 compartments.

One entry per CDR3 protein results from TCRdb running MiXCR on the 5' RACE reads. The table shows some 560,000 distinct CDR3 sequences, with roughly a fifth occurring only once. The sequenced sample was PBMCs, obtained 15 days after the yellow fever booster vaccination. The origin of this receptor is a man between 25 and 39 years old who received the YFV17D yellow fever vaccine. The rearrangement uses TRBV10-2 and TRBJ2-3; 13 bases fit TRBD2. The CDR3 is CASSTSGRVDTQYF. The CDR3 bases are TGCGCCAGCAGTACTAGCGGGAGGGTTGATACGCAGTATTTT.